This T cell receptor beta chain was identified in a study of T cell changes during pregnancy in multiple sclerosis. Profiling relied on immunoSEQ multiplex PCR, and the TCRdb table lists in-frame clones only, not all of them. The table lists approximately 84,000 clones, nearly 95% of them singletons. V lost 6 bases and J lost 2, with 10 bases in between. Germline loops: CDR1 SNHLY, CDR2 FYNNEI. The CDR3 length is 14 residues. The receptor was isolated from a female donor in good health, enrolled as a control in a pregnancy study. The V call is TRBV2, the J call TRBJ2-2; D may be TRBD1 (5 bases). The sample in question was peripheral blood, obtained in the second trimester of pregnancy. CDR3 sequence: CASRGRGNTGELFF. The CDR3 nucleotides are TGTGCCAGCAGGGGAAGGGGTAACACCGGGGAGCTGTTTTTT. The full variable domain, its missing parts supplied by reference TRBV2 and TRBJ2-2, is EPEVTQTPSHQVTQMGQEVILRCVPISNHLYFYWYRQILGQKVEFLVSFYNNEISEKSEIFDDQFSVERPDGSNFTLKIRSTKLEDSAMYFCASRGRGNTGELFFGEGSRLTVL.